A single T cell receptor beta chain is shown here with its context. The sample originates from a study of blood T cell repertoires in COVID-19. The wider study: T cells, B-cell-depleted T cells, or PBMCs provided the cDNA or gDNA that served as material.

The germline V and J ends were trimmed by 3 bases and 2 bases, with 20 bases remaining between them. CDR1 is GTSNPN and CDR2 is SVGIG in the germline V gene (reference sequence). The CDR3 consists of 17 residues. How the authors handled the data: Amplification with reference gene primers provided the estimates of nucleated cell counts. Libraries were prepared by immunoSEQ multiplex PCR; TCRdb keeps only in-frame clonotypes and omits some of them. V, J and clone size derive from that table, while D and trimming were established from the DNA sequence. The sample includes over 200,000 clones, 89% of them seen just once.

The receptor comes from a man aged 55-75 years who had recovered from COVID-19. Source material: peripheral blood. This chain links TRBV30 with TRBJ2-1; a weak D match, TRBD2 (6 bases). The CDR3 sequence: CAWSSEAGPSPYNEQFF. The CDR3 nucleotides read TGTGCCTGGAGCTCAGAGGCGGGACCAAGCCCCTACAATGAGCAGTTCTTC.